This TCR beta chain was recovered during a study of OX40 agonist ivuxolimab in advanced cancers. Sequencing used immunoSEQ multiplex PCR; TCRdb keeps in-frame clones, though not all of them. The repertoire holds tens of thousands of clones, with around 84% as singletons. Note on this clone: Its antigen is not known.

Autoimmune disease history or systemic immunosuppression led to patients being barred. At cycle 4 day 1, cycle 7 day 1, and baseline, blood was sampled. Study-level findings and limits: Dose levels from 0.1 to 3.0 mg/kg saw CD4+ and CD8+ blood T cells expand clonally by week 6. The mean number of expanded clones was higher in CD8+ T cells than in CD4+.

This TCR was sampled from an adult with an advanced solid tumor such as melanoma, head and neck, liver or kidney cancer. The sample consisted of CD4+ or CD8+ T cells sorted from blood, taken in a trial of the OX40 agonist ivuxolimab.

This CDR3 reads CASSLGMYRGTSTDTQYF. The CDR3 coding sequence is TGTGCCAGCAGCTTGGGAATGTACAGGGGAACTAGCACAGATACGCAGTATTTT. The chain combines TRBV5-6 with TRBJ2-3; 7 bases map to TRBD1. Germline loops: CDR1 SGHDT, CDR2 YYEEEE. The CDR3 contains 18 residues. V was pared by 0 bases and J by 0 bases, with 10 bases of the junction left unmatched.